Listed here are 7 T cell receptor delta chains from one sample, sequenced in a study of Vδ1+ human thymocytes. Study conclusions and caveats: Highly polyclonal TRG and TRD repertoires with Gaussian CDR3 length distributions appeared in thymus.

The template was reverse-transcribed extracted RNA. The CDR3 regions were amplified by multiplex PCR from V-gene primers to a constant-region primer. TCRdb fed the multiplex PCR reads to CATT. The sample has about 27,000 delta-chain clones, 7.4% seen once. For these receptors, no antigen is known. Sequencing was carried out using Vdelta1+ gamma-delta thymocytes from the thymus. Subset indicated: FACS-sorted CD3+ TCRalphabeta- TCRVdelta1+ TCRVdelta2- thymocytes. The receptors stem from a girl younger than two who had congenital heart surgery.

This clone came up once. V and J are TRDV1 and TRDJ1; D perhaps matches TRDD2 (5 bases). Germline matching of the DNA provided the J gene here, since TCRdb leaves it blank. Germline V gives CDR1 TSWWSYY, CDR2 QGS. V lost 7 bases to trimming and J lost 0 bases, with 48 bases between them. CDR3 size: 26 residues. For the CDR3, the DNA is TGTGCTCTTGAGTCCAAAACCCTCAGGCCTTCTCTTAGTGGGCGCCTACCCCCCCTGTACACCGATAAACTCATCTTT. It yields the protein CALESKTLRPSLSGRLPPLYTDKLIF.

This sequence joins TRDV1 and TRDJ1; 11 bases are a match to TRDD3. Germline loops: CDR1 TSWWSYY, CDR2 QGS. The trim removed 3 bases at V and 5 bases at J, leaving 14 bases unmatched. The CDR3 loop spans 18 amino acids. CDR3 bases: TGTGCTCTTGGGGAGGCCAGCGTACGGTGGGGGATACGAGATAAACTCATCTTT. Its protein product is CALGEASVRWGIRDKLIF.

In its sample, this clone was seen a few times. This chain links TRDV1 with TRDJ1, with 10 bases fitting TRDD3. V lost 0 bases to trimming and J lost 0 bases; unmatched junction nucleotides: 10. The CDR3 runs to 19 residues. The germline V gene encodes CDR1 TSWWSYY and CDR2 QGS. CDR3 amino acids: CALGELSSTGGSYTDKLIF. In nucleotides, the CDR3 is TGTGCTCTTGGGGAACTTTCCTCCACTGGGGGATCGTACACCGATAAACTCATCTTT.

The V and J genes are TRDV1 and TRDJ1, with TRDD3 matching 13 bases. Germline assignment: CDR1 TSWWSYY and CDR2 QGS. The CDR3 extends over 21 amino acids. Germline trimming cut 1 base from V and 11 bases from J; bases unmatched to any gene: 25. The CDR3 DNA follows: TGTGCTCTTGGGGAACCCCCCGGTTGGGTGACTGGGGGATACGGAACCTCATCGCTCATCTTT. It is translated as CALGEPPGWVTGGYGTSSLIF.

The V and J genes are TRDV1 and TRDJ1; TRDD2 matches 9 bases. Germline CDR1 reads TSWWSYY; CDR2 reads QGS. There are 20 residues in the CDR3. Trimming at V came to 3 bases and at J to 1 base, leaving 18 bases not matched to a gene. The CDR3 DNA reads as TGTGCTCTTGGGGACCGAGGCCTTCCTACCGTAACGGCCCTCACCGATAAACTCATCTTT. Translated, it gives CALGDRGLPTVTALTDKLIF.

This clone showed up just once. The chain joins TRDV1 to TRDJ1, with TRDD3 as a possible D gene (5 bases). Here the J gene was assigned by germline matching of the DNA, as TCRdb has none. The germline gives CDR1 TSWWSYY, CDR2 QGS. Trimming stripped 2 bases from V and 2 bases from J, with 9 bases between. The CDR3 covers 14 residues. The CDR3 here is CALGERRGTDKLIF. For the CDR3, the DNA is TGTGCTCTTGGGGAAAGACGGGGGACCGATAAACTCATCTTT.

Only a few counts were recorded for this clone. The V call is TRDV1, the J call TRDJ1; TRDD3 aligns across 12 bases. Germline V gene lookup returns CDR1 TSWWSYY and CDR2 QGS. CDR3 size: 19 residues. V trimming: 4 bases; J trimming: 1 base; junction bases outside the gene matches: 13. Here the CDR3 reads CALGGPWGIRRGTTDKLIF. The CDR3, as DNA: TGTGCTCTTGGGGGCCCCTGGGGGATACGCAGGGGCACCACCGATAAACTCATCTTT.